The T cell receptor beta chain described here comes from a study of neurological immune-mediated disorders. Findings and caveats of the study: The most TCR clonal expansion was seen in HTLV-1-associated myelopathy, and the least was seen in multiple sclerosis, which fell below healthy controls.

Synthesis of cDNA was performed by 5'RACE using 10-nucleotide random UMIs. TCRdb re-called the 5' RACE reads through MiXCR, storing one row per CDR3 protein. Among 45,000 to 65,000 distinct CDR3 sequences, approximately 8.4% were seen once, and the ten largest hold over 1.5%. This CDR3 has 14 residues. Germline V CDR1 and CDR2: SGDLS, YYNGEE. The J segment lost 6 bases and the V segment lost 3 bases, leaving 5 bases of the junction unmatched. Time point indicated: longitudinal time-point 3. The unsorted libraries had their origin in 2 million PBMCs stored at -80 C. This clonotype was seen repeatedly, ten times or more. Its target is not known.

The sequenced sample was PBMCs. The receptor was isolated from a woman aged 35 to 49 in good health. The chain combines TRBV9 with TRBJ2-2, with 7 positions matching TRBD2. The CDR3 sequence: CASSADGLAGELFF. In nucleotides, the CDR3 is TGTGCCAGCAGCGCGGATGGACTAGCCGGGGAGCTGTTTTTT. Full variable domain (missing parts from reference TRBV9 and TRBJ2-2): DSGVTQTPKHLITATGQRVTLRCSPRSGDLSVYWYQQSLDQGLQFLIQYYNGEERAKGNILERFSAQQFPDLHSELNLSSLELGDSALYFCASSADGLAGELFFGEGSRLTVL.